One TCR beta chain is described in this entry. The data are from a study of radiotherapy plus CTLA-4 blockade in lung cancer. Generated by immunoSEQ multiplex PCR, the TCRdb table keeps only in-frame clones and is missing some. The profile covers tens of thousands of clones, with 70% to 80% appearing a single time and 9.8% taken by the ten largest. Germline V lookup: CDR1 MNHEY, CDR2 SMNVEV (reference sequence). This CDR3 has 14 residues. Deletions cut 1 base from V and 3 bases from J, with 9 bases between. This chain joins TRBV27 and TRBJ1-2; D is unclear. The sample was peripheral blood, taken from a patient treated with radiotherapy plus ipilimumab. The sequence was obtained from a human donor with non-small cell lung cancer who had stable disease on radiotherapy plus ipilimumab. The CDR3 coding sequence is TGTGCCAGCAGTTTATTTCCGGGGTACTATGGCTACACCTTC. This encodes CASSLFPGYYGYTF.